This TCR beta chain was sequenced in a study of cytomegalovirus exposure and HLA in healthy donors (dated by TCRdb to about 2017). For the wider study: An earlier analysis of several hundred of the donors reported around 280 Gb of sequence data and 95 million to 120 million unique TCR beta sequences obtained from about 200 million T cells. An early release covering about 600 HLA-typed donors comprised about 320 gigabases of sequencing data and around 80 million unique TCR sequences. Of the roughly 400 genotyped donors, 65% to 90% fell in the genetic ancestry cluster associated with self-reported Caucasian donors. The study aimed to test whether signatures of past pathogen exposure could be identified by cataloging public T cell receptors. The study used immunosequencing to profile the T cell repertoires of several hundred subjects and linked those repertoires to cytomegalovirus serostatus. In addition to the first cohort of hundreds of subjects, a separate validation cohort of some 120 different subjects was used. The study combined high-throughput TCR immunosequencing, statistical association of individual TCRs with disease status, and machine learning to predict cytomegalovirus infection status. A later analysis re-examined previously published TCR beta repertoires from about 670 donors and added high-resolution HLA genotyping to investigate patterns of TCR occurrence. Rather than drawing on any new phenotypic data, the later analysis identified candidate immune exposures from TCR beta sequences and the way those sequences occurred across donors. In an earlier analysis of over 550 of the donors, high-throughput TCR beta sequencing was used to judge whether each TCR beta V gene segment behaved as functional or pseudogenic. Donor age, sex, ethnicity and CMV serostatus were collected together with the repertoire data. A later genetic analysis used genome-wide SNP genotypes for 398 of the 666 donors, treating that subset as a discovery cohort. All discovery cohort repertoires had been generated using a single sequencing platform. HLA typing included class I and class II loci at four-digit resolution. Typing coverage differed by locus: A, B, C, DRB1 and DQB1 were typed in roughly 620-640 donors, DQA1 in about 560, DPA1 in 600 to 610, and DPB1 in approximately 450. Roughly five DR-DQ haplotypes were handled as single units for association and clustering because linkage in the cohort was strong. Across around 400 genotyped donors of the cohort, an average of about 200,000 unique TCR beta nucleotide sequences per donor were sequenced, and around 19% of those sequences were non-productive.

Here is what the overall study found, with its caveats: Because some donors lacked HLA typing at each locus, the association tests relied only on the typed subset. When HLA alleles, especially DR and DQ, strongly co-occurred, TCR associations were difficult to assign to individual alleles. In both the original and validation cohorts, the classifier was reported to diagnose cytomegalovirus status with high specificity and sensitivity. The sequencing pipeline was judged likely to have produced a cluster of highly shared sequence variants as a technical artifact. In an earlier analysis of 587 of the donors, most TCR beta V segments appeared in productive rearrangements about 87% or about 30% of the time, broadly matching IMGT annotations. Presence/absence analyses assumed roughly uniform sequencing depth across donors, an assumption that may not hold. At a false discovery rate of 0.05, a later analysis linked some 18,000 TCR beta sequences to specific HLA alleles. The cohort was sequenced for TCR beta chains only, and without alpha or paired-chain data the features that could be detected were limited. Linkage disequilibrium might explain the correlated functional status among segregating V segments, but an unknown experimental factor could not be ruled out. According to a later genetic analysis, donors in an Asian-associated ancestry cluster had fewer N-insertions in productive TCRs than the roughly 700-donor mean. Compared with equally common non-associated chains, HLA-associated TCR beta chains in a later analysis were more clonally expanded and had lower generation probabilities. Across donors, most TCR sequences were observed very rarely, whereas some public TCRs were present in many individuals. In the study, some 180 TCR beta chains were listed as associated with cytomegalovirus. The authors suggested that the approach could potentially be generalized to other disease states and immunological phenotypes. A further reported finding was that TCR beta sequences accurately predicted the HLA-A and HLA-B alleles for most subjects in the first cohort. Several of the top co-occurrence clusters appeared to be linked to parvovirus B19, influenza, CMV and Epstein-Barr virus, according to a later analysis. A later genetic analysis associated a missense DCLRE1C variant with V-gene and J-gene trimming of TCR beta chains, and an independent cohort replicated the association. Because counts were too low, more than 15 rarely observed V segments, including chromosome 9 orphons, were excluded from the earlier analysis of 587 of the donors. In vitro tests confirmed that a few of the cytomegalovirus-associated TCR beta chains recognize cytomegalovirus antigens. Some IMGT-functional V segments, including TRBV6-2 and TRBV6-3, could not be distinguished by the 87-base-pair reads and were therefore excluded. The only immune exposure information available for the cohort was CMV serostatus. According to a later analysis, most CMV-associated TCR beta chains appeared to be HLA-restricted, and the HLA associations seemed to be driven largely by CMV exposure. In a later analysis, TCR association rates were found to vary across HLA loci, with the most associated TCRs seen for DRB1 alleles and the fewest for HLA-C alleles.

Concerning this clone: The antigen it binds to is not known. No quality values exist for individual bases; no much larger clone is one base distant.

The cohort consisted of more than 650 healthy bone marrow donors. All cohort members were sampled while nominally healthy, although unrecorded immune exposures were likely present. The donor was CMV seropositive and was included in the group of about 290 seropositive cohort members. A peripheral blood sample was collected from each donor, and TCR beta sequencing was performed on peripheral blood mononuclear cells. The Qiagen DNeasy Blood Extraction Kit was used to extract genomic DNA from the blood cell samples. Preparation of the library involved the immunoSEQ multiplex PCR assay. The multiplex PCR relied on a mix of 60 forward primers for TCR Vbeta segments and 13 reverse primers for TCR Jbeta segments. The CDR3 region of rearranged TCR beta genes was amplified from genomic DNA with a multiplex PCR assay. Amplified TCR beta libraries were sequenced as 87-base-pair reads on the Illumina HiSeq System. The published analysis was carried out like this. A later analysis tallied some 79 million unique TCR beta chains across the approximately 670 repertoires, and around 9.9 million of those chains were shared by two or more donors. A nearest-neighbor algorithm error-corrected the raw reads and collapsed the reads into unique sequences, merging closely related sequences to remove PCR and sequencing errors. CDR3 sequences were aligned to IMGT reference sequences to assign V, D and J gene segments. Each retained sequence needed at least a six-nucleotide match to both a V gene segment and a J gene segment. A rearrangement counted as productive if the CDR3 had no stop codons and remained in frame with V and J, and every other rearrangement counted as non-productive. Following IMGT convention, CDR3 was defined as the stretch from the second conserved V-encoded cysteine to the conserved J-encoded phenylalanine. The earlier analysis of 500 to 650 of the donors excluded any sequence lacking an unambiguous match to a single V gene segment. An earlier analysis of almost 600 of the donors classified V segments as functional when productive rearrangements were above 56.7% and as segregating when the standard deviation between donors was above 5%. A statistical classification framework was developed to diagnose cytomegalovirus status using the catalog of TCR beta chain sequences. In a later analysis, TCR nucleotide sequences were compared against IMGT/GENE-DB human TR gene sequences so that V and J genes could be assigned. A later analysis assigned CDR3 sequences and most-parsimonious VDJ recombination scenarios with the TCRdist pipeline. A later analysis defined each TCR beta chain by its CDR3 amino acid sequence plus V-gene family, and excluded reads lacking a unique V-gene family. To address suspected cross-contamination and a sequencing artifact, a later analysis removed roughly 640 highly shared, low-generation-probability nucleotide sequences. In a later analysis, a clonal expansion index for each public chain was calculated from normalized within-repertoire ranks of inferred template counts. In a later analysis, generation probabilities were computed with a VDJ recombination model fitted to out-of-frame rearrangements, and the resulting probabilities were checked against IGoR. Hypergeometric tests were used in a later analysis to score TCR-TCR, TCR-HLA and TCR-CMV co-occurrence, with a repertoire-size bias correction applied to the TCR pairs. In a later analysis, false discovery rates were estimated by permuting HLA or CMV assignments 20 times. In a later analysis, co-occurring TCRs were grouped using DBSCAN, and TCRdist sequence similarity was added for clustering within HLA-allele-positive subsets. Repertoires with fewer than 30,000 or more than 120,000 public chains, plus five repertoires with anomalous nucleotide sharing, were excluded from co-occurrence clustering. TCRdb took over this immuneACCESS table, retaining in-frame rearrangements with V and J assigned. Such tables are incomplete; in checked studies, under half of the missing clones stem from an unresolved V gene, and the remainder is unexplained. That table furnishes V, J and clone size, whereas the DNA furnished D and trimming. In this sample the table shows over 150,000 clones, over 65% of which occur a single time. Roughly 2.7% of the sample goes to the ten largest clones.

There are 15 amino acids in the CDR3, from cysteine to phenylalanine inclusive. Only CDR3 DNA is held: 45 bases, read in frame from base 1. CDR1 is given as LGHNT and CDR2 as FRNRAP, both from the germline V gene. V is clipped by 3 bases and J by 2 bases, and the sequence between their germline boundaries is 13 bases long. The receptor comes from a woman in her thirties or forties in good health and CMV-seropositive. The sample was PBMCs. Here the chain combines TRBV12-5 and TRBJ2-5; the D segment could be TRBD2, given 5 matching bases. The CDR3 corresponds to CASGLGPSGQETQYF. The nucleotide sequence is TGTGCTAGTGGTTTAGGTCCCAGCGGACAAGAGACCCAGTACTTC.